What follows are 13 T cell receptor beta chains derived from one specimen sequenced in a study of T cell responses to AZD1222 COVID-19 vaccine (dated by TCRdb to the early 2020s). The time point label, as the study defines it: baseline before first vaccination. The method was the immunoSEQ multiplex PCR assay. Drawn from immuneACCESS, this table holds only the in-frame rearrangements with V and J called that TCRdb kept. Clones are partly lost; checked studies trace under half to an unresolved V gene and leave the rest unexplained. The sample profile shows about 120,000 clones; 92% of them were found once. The top ten hold 1.5% to 2% of the sample. The specimen was peripheral blood, collected on day 0 of AZD1222 vaccination. The receptors shown here come from an adult in good health.

V usage is TRBV28 and J usage is TRBJ1-2; D is unclear. The V gene's germline CDR1 is MDHEN and CDR2 SYDVKM. The germline V and J ends were trimmed by 3 bases and 4 bases, with 15 bases remaining between them. This CDR3 region has 15 residues. CDR3 residues: CASSFPREGTYGYTF. The CDR3 DNA reads TGTGCCAGCAGTTTCCCTCGGGAGGGTACCTATGGCTACACCTTC.

This chain joins TRBV10-3 and TRBJ1-5; 11 bases match TRBD1. V lost 2 bases to trimming and J lost 7 bases; unmatched junction nucleotides: 7. The CDR3 runs 16 residues. CDR1 is ENHRY, CDR2 SYGVKD, per germline. In DNA, the CDR3 is TGTGCCATCAGTGAGGGGGACAGGGGGGGAAGGCAGCCCCAGCATTTT. Protein sequence: CAISEGDRGGRQPQHF.

The chain combines TRBV3-1 (or the pseudogene TRBV3-2) with TRBJ2-5; D is possibly TRBD1 (5 bases). This CDR3 spans 15 amino acids. The germline gives CDR1 LGHDT, CDR2 YNNKEL (reference sequence). V lost 1 base, J lost 1 base, and 10 bases lay in between. Here the CDR3 DNA reads TGTGCCAGCAGCCAAGTACCAGGGATCCAAGAGACCCAGTACTTC. This translates into CASSQVPGIQETQYF.

The V call is TRBV7-9, the J call TRBJ2-3; TRBD2 matches at 7 bases. CDR3 size: 15 residues. Per germline, CDR1 SEHNR and CDR2 FQNEAQ (reference sequence). V dropped 5 bases and J dropped 3; count of bases not matched to a gene: 8. DNA of the CDR3: TGTGCCAGCAGCAACGGGGGAGGGAGAACAGATACGCAGTATTTT. Protein sequence: CASSNGGGRTDTQYF.

The chain links TRBV7-9 to TRBJ2-5; D uncertain. The CDR3 is 12 residues long. Per germline, CDR1 SEHNR and CDR2 FQNEAQ (reference sequence). V lost 4 bases and J lost 5, with 8 bases in between. The CDR3: CASSSAGETQYF. Written as DNA, the CDR3 is TGTGCCAGCAGCTCCGCCGGGGAGACCCAGTACTTC.

This chain links TRBV4-3 with TRBJ2-1; TRBD2 aligns across 13 bases. The germline gives CDR1 LGHNA, CDR2 YSLEER. The V and J ends lost 3 bases and 6 bases, in that order; junction bases with no gene match: 5. The CDR3 has 16 residues. CDR3 residues: CASSQEGLAGANEQFF. CDR3 nucleotide sequence: TGCGCCAGCAGCCAGGAAGGACTAGCGGGAGCCAATGAGCAGTTCTTC.

This chain links TRBV7-2 with TRBJ2-3; a possible D gene is TRBD2 (6 bases). This CDR3 is built from 15 residues. Trimming left V 5 bases short and J 6 bases short, with 18 bases between. From germline, CDR1 is SGHTA and CDR2 FQGNSA. CDR3 amino acids: CASSPLGGDGDTQYF. The CDR3 DNA reads TGTGCCAGCAGCCCCTTGGGCGGGGACGGCGATACGCAGTATTTT.

V gene TRBV19 combines with J gene TRBJ1-2, with TRBD1 matching over 8 bases. V trimming: 5 bases; J trimming: 4 bases; junction bases outside the gene matches: 9. Germline V gene lookup returns CDR1 LNHDA and CDR2 SQIVND (reference sequence). The CDR3 covers 15 residues. CDR3 loop: CASSPRTGRTYGYTF. The DNA for the CDR3 is TGTGCCAGTAGTCCGCGGACAGGGAGGACCTATGGCTACACCTTC.

This clone has a single count. This rearrangement joins TRBV14 to TRBJ2-1; D call uncertain. This CDR3 contains 13 residues. The germline gives CDR1 SGHDN, CDR2 FVKESK. V lost 3 bases, J lost 6 bases, and 9 bases lay in between. CDR3 loop: CASSHLGGNEQFF. DNA for the CDR3: TGTGCCAGCAGCCACCTAGGTGGCAATGAGCAGTTCTTC.

V and J are TRBV10-3 and TRBJ2-2; D is unresolved. Germline CDR1 reads ENHRY; CDR2 reads SYGVKD. V lost 0 bases to trimming and J lost 4 bases, with 9 bases between them. This CDR3 has 15 amino acids. CDR3 nucleotides: TGTGCCATCAGTGAGTCTGGCCCCTCCACCGGGGAGCTGTTTTTT. Translation: CAISESGPSTGELFF.

The chain combines TRBV5-4 with TRBJ2-5; 14 nucleotides line up with TRBD2. This CDR3 comprises 17 residues. The V gene end was trimmed by 4 bases and the J gene end by 1 base; junction bases not matched to a gene: 6. Germline V lookup: CDR1 SGHNT, CDR2 YYREEE (reference sequence). CDR3 protein: CASSMGLAGDLQETQYF. CDR3 DNA: TGTGCCAGCAGCATGGGACTAGCGGGGGACCTCCAAGAGACCCAGTACTTC.

This clone was seen just once. The chain has TRBV2 and TRBJ1-5; possibly TRBD1 for D (6 bases). The CDR3 is made up of 12 amino acids. CDR1 is SNHLY and CDR2 is FYNNEI in the germline V gene. V lost 5 bases to trimming and J lost 6 bases, with 8 bases between them. The CDR3 protein is CASSWGPQPQHF. The DNA for the CDR3 is TGTGCCAGCAGTTGGGGGCCTCAGCCCCAGCATTTT.

This chain joins TRBV5-1 and TRBJ1-3; no clear D gene. V lost 0 bases to trimming and J lost 0 bases, with 10 bases between them. This CDR3 region has 16 residues. Germline V gene lookup returns CDR1 SGHRS and CDR2 YFSETQ. The CDR3 region is CASSLAAGTSGNTIYF. CDR3 in DNA: TGCGCCAGCAGCTTGGCAGCCGGCACCTCTGGAAACACCATATATTTT.